This TCR beta chain was observed in a study of T-cell memory formation after mild COVID-19. Findings and limits, study-wide: Clones which contracted sat mainly in CM and EM if CD4+, and in EMRA if CD8+. The study detected some responding clones in pre-infection memory, suggesting cross-reactive memory joined. Day 15 to 85 contracting clones showed balanced CD4/CD8; later expanders leaned CD4+.

To note about this clonotype: Its antigen remains unknown.

Trimming took 5 bases from V and 8 from J, leaving 13 bases between them. The CDR3 has 13 residues. Germline V gives CDR1 SEHNR, CDR2 FQNEAQ (reference sequence). Constant-segment primers and 5'RACE yielded cDNA libraries for TCR alpha and TCR beta, each carrying sample barcodes and UMIs. Each CDR3 protein is one row after TCRdb ran MiXCR on the 5' RACE reads. This table holds about 360,000 distinct CDR3 sequences, roughly 13% found once. The specimen sequenced was PBMCs or a T cell subset sorted from them (not recorded which). This chain joins TRBV7-9 and TRBJ1-3, with D tentatively TRBD1 (5 bases). This receptor was obtained from a man younger than 30 who had mild COVID-19 (a few samples of this study predate the infection). Cell type and time point are not known. In DNA form, the CDR3 reads TGTGCCAGCAGCGTCAGGGTCGGTGACACCATATATTTT. This gives the protein CASSVRVGDTIYF.